This T cell receptor beta chain came from a study of blood T cell repertoires in COVID-19. Trimming removed 1 base at V and 1 base at J, with 7 bases between. Germline values: CDR1 ENHRY, CDR2 SYGVKD. This CDR3 comprises 14 residues. The repertoire was sequenced with immunoSEQ multiplex PCR; TCRdb's copy has only in-frame clones and lacks some. The sample lists almost 35,000 clones; 60% to 80% were seen once. The gene calls are TRBV10-3 and TRBJ1-1; D remains ambiguous. The receptor was isolated from a man at least 80 years old with acute or convalescent COVID-19. Sequenced material: peripheral blood. The CDR3 DNA reads TGTGCCATCAGTGAGTGGCGGGCGAACACTGAAGCTTTCTTT. Protein sequence: CAISEWRANTEAFF.